This record looks at one TCR beta chain sequence and its context. Measured with immunoSEQ multiplex PCR; TCRdb has only the in-frame clones, and not every one. The sample holds 350,000 to 400,000 clones; roughly nine tenths are singletons and the top ten take just over 0.85%. V lost 9 bases, J lost 6 bases, and 5 bases stayed unmatched. Germline CDR1 reads KGHDR; CDR2 reads SFDVKD. The CDR3 totals 14 residues. These data originate in a study of blood T cell repertoires in COVID-19. At the level of the study: Samples of COVID-19 (acute and convalescent) were obtained from the United States, Italy and Spain.

Within the 2 weeks before study entry, each person in the exposed group met a COVID-19 case. The receptor was isolated from a woman aged 40 to 55 who had been exposed to COVID-19. Sequenced input: PBMCs or T cells enriched from blood (not recorded which). The chain joins TRBV24-1 to TRBJ2-1, with TRBD2 matching 12 bases. For the CDR3, the DNA is TGTGCCACCCGGGCTAGCGGGAGGGCCAATGAGCAGTTCTTC. Its translation is CATRASGRANEQFF.